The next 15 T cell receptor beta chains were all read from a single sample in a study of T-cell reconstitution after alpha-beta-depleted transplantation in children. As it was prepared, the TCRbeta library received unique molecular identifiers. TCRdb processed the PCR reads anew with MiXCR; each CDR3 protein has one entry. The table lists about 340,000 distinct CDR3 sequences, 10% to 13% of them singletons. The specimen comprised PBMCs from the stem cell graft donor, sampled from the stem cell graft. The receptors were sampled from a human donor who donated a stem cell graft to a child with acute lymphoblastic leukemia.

The CDR3 nucleotides are TGTGCCAGCAGCGCCCTAGGCTCCACAGATACGCAGTATTTT. Translated: CASSALGSTDTQYF. The rearrangement links TRBV7-2 to TRBJ2-3; unclear D gene. Germline V CDR1 and CDR2: SGHTA, FQGNSA. The CDR3 loop spans 14 amino acids. V lost 5 bases and J lost 2, with 11 bases in between.

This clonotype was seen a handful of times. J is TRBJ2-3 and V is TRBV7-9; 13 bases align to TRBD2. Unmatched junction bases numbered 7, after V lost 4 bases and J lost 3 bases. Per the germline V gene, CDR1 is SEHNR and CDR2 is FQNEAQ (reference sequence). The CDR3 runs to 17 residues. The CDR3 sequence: CASSSSGLAGVTDTQYF. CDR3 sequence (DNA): TGTGCCAGCAGCTCCTCAGGACTAGCGGGAGTTACAGATACGCAGTATTTT. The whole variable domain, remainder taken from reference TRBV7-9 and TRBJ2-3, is DTGVSQNPRHKITKRGQNVTFRCDPISEHNRLYWYRQTLGQGPEFLTYFQNEAQLEKSRLLSDRFSAERPKGSFSTLEIQRTEQGDSAMYLCASSSSGLAGVTDTQYFGPGTRLTVL.

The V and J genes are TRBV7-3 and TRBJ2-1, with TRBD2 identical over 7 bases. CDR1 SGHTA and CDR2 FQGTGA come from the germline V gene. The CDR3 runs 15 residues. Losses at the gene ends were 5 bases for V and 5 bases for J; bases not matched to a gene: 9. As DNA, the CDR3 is TGTGCCAGCAGCGGGGGACTAAGGAGGAACAATGAGCAGTTCTTC. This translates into CASSGGLRRNNEQFF.

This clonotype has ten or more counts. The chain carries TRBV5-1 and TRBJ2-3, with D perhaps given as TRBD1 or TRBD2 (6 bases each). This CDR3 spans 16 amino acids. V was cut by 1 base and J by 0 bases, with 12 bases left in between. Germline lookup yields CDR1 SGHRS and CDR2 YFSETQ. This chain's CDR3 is CASSLFGGRSTDTQYF. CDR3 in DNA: TGCGCCAGCAGCTTGTTTGGGGGGCGTAGCACAGATACGCAGTATTTT.

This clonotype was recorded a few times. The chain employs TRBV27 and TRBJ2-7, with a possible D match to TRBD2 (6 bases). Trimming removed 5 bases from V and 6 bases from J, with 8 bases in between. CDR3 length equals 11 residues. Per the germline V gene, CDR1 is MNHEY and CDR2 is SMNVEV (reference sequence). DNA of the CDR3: TGTGCCAGCAGTAACGGGGGCGAGCAGTACTTC. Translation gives CASSNGGEQYF.

CDR3 coding DNA: TGTGCCACCAGCAGAGAAGCAGGGGGCTACGAGCAGTACTTC. As protein: CATSREAGGYEQYF. J is TRBJ2-7 and V is TRBV15, with 7 nucleotides matching TRBD1. Looked up from germline, CDR1 is LNHNV and CDR2 is YYDKDF (reference sequence). The CDR3 sequence is 14 residues long. Trimming removed 0 bases from V and 3 bases from J; junction bases left unmatched: 2.

The DNA for the CDR3 is TGTGCCAGCAGCCGCCGAGGTGCGGGCGGCCCCACCGGGGAGCTGTTTTTT. Translation gives CASSRRGAGGPTGELFF. The chain carries TRBV7-2 and TRBJ2-2, with a weak D call TRBD2 (5 bases). Germline-derived CDR1 and CDR2 are SGHTA and FQGNSA. The CDR3 runs to 17 residues. V was trimmed by 5 bases and J by 4 bases, leaving 20 bases between them.

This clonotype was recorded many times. CDR3 sequence (DNA): TGCAGTGCTAGAGATTACAGGGGTGGTTCACCCCTCCACTTT. As protein: CSARDYRGGSPLHF. The chain joins TRBV20-1 to TRBJ1-6, with TRBD1 matching over 7 bases. Germline CDR1 and CDR2: DFQATT and SNEGSKA (reference sequence). The V segment lost 0 bases and the J segment 9 bases; nucleotides outside the gene matches: 5. This CDR3 comprises 14 residues.

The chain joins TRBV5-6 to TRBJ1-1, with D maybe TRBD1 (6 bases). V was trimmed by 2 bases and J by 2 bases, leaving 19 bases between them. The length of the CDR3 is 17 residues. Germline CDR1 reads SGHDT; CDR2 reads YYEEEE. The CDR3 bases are TGTGCCAGCAGCTTTTCACCCCCAGGGGACTTCAACACTGAAGCTTTCTTT. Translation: CASSFSPPGDFNTEAFF. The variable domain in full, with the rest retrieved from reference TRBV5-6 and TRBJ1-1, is DAGVTQSPTHLIKTRGQQVTLRCSPKSGHDTVSWYQQALGQGPQFIFQYYEEEERQRGNFPDRFSGHQFPNYSSELNVNALLLGDSALYLCASSFSPPGDFNTEAFFGQGTRLTVV.

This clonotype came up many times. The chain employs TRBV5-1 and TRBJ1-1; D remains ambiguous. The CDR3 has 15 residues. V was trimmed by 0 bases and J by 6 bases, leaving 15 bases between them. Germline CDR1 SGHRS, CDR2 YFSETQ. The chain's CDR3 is CASSLDRTLDAEAFF. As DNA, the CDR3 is TGCGCCAGCAGCTTGGATCGGACCTTGGATGCTGAAGCTTTCTTT. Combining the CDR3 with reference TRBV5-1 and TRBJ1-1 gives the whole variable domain KAGVTQTPRYLIKTRGQQVTLSCSPISGHRSVSWYQQTPGQGLQFLFEYFSETQRNKGNFPGRFSGRQFSNSRSEMNVSTLELGDSALYLCASSLDRTLDAEAFFGQGTRLTVV.

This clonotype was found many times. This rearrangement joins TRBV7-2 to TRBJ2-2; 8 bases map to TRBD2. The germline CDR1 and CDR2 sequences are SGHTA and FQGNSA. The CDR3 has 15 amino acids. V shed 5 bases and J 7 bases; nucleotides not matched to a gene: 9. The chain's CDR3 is CASSGAGLVIGELFF. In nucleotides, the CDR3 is TGTGCCAGCAGCGGAGCGGGACTAGTTATCGGGGAGCTGTTTTTT.

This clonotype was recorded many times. The CDR3 here is CSSAFAETQYF. In DNA, the CDR3 is TGCAGCTCGGCATTTGCAGAGACCCAGTACTTC. The chain combines TRBV29-1 with TRBJ2-5, with D unclear. Looked up from germline, CDR1 is SQVTM and CDR2 is ANQGSEA. Trimming shortened V by 8 bases and J by 4 bases, and 11 bases separated the two germline ends. CDR3 length: 11 residues.

DNA of the CDR3: TGTGCCAGCAGCTCGCGGACTAGCGGAAGCGGGACCCAGTACTTC. Its translation is CASSSRTSGSGTQYF. V and J are TRBV7-2 and TRBJ2-5; 10 bases map to TRBD2. The germline CDR1 and CDR2 sequences are SGHTA and FQGNSA. CDR3 length: 15 residues. V shed 4 bases, J shed 7 bases, and the junction held 9 bases outside the gene matches.

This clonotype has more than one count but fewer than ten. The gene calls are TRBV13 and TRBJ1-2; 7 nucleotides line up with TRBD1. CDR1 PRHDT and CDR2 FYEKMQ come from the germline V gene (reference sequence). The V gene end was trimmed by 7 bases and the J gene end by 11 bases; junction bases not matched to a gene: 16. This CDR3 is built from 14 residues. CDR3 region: CASTLTGVLSLYTF. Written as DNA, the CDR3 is TGTGCCAGCACCCTAACAGGGGTCCTCTCGTTGTACACCTTC.

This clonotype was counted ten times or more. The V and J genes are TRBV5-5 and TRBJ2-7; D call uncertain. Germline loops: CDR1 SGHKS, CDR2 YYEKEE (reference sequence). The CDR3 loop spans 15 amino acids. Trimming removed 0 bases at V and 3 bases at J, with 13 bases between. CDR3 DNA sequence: TGTGCCAGCAGCTTGGTGGCTAACTTAAACTACGAGCAGTACTTC. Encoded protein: CASSLVANLNYEQYF.